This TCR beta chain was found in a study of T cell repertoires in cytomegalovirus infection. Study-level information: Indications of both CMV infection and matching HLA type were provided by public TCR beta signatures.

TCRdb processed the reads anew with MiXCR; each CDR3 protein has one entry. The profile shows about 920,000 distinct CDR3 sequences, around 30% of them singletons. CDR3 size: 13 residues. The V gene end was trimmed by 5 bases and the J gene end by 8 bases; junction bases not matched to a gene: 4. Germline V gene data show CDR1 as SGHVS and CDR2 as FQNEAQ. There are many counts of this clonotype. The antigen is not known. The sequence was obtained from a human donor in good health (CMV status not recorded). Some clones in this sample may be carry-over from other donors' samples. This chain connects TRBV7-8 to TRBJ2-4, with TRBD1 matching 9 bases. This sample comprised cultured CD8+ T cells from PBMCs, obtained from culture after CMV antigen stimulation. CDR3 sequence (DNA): TGTGCCAGCAGCCCGGACAGGGGAGACATTCAGTACTTC. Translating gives CASSPDRGDIQYF.